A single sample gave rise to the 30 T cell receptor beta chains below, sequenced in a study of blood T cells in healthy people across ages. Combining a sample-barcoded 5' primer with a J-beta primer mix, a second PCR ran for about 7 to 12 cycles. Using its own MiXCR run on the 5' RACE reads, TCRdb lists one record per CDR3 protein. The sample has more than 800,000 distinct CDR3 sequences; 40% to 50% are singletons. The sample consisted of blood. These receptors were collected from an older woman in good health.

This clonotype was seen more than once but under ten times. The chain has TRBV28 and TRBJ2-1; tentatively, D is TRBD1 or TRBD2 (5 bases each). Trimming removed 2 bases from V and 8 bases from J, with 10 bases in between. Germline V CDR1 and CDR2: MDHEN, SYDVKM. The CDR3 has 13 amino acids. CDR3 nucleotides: TGTGCCAGCAGTTTAACCGGGGCCCATGAGCAGTTCTTC. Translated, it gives CASSLTGAHEQFF.

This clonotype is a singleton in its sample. CDR3 sequence reads: CASSLGLAGGPGTGELFF. As DNA, the CDR3 is TGTGCCAGCAGCTTAGGGCTAGCGGGAGGGCCGGGCACCGGGGAGCTGTTTTTT. This chain links TRBV7-2 with TRBJ2-2; TRBD2 matches at 12 bases. Per the germline V gene, CDR1 is SGHTA and CDR2 is FQGNSA. The CDR3 runs 18 residues. V trimming: 1 base; J trimming: 4 bases; junction bases outside the gene matches: 7.

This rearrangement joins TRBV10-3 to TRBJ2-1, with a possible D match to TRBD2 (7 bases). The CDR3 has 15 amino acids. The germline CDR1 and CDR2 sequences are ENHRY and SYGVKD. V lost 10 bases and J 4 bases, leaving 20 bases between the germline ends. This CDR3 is CATLGGGADYNEQFF. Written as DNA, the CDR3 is TGTGCCACCCTGGGAGGGGGGGCGGATTACAATGAGCAGTTCTTC.

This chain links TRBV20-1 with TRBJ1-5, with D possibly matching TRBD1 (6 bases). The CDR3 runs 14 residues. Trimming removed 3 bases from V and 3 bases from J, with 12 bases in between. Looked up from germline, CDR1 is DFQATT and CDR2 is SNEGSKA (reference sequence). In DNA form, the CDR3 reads TGCAGTGCTAGTGATGCAGGGGACAATCAGCCCCAGCATTTT. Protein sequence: CSASDAGDNQPQHF.

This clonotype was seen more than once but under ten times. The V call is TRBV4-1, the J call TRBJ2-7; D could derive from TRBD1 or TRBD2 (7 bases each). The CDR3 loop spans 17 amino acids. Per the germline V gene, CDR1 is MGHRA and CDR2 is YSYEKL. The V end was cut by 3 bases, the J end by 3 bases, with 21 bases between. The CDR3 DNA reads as TGCGCCAGCAGCCACTCCGAGGGAGGGGACAGATACTACGAGCAGTACTTC. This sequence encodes CASSHSEGGDRYYEQYF.

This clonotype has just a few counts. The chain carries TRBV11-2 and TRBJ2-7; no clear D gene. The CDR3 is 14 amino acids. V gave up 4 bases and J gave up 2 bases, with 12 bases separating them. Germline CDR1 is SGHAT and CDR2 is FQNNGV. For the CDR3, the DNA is TGTGCCAGCAGCTCGGACGCGTACGCCTACGAGCAGTACTTC. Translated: CASSSDAYAYEQYF.

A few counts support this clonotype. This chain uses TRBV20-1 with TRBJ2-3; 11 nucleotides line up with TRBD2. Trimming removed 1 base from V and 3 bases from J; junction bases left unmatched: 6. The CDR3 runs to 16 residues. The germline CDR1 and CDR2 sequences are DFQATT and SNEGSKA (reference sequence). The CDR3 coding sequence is TGCAGTGCTAGAGTCCTAGCGGGAGGTGTGACAGATACGCAGTATTTT. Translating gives CSARVLAGGVTDTQYF.

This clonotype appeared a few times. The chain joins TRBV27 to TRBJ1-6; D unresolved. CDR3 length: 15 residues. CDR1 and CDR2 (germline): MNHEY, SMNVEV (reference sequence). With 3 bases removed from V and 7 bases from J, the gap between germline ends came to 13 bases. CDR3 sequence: CASSFRVNGNSPLHF. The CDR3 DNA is TGTGCCAGCAGTTTTCGGGTGAATGGGAATTCACCCCTCCACTTT.

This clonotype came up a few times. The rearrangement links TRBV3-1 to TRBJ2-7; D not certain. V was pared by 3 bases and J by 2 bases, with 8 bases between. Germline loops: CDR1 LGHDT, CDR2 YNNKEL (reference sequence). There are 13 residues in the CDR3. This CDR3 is CASSQSFPYEQYF. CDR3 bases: TGTGCCAGCAGCCAGTCTTTTCCCTACGAGCAGTACTTC.

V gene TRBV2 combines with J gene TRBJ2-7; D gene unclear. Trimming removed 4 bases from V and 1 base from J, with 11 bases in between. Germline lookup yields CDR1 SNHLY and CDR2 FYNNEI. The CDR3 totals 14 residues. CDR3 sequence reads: CASSGAGISYEQYF. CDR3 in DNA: TGTGCCAGCAGTGGGGCCGGAATTTCCTACGAGCAGTACTTC.

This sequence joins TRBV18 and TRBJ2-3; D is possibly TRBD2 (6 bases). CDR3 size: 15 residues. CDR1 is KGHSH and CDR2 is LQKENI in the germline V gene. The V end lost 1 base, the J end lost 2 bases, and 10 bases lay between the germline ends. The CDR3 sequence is CASSPLTSNTDTQYF. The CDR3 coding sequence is TGTGCCAGCTCACCACTCACTAGCAACACAGATACGCAGTATTTT.

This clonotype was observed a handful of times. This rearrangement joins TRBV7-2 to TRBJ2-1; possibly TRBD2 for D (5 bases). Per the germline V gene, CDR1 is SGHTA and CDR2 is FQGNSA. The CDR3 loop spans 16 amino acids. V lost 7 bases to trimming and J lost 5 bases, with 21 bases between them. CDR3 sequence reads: CASTHGGLRGNNEQFF. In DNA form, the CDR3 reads TGTGCCAGCACCCACGGAGGACTCCGAGGCAACAATGAGCAGTTCTTC.

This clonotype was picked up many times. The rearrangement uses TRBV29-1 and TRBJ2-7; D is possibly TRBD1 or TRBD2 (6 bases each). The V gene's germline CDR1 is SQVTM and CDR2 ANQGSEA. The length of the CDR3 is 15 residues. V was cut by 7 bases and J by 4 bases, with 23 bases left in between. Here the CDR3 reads CSAEYWGASTYEQYF. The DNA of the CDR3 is TGCAGCGCTGAGTATTGGGGGGCCTCAACGTACGAGCAGTACTTC.

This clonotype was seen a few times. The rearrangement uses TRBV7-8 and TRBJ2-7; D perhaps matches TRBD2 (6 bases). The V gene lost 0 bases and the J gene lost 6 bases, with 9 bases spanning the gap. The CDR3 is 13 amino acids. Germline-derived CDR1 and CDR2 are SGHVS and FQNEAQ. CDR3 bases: TGTGCCAGCAGCTTAGCCAGGGAGGCCGAGCAGTACTTC. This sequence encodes CASSLAREAEQYF.

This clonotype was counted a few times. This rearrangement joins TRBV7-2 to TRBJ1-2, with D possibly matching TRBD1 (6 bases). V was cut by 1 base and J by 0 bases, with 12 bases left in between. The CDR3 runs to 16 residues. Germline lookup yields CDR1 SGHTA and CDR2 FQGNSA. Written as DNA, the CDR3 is TGTGCCAGCAGCTTAGGAGGACAGCCTGCTAACTATGGCTACACCTTC. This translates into CASSLGGQPANYGYTF.

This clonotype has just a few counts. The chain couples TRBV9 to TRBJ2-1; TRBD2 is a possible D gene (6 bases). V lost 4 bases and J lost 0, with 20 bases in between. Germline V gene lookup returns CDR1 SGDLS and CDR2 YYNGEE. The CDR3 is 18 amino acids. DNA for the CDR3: TGTGCCAGCAGCTTCCCCCTCTGGGGGGAGAGCTCCTACAATGAGCAGTTCTTC. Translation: CASSFPLWGESSYNEQFF.

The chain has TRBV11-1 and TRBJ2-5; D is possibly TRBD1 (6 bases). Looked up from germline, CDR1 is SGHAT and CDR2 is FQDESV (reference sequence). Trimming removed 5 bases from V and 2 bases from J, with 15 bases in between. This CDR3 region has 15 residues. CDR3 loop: CASSAPARGQETQYF. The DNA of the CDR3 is TGTGCCAGCAGCGCTCCTGCCAGGGGTCAAGAGACCCAGTACTTC.

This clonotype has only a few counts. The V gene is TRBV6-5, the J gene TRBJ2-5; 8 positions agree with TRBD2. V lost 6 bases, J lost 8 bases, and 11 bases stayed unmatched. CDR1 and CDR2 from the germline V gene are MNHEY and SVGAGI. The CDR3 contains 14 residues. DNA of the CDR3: TGTGCCAGCAGCCTAGCGGGCCCCGGTGGAACCCAGTACTTC. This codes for CASSLAGPGGTQYF.

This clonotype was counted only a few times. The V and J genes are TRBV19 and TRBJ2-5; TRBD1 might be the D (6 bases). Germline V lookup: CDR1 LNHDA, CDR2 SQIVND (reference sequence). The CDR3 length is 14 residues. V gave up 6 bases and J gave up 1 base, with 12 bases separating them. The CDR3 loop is CASRRTAGQETQYF. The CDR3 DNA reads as TGTGCCAGTAGACGGACAGCCGGCCAAGAGACCCAGTACTTC.

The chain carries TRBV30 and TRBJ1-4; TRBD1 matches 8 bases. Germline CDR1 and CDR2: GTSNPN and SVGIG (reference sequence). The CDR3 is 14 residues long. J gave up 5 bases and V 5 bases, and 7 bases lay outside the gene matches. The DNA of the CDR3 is TGTGCCTGGGATAGGACAGGGTCGAATGAAAAACTGTTTTTT. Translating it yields CAWDRTGSNEKLFF.

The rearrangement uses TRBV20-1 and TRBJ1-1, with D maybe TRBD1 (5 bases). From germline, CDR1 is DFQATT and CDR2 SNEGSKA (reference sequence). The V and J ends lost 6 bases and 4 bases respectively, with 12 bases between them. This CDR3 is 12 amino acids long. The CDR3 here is CSATLGGTEAFF. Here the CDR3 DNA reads TGCAGTGCCACCCTTGGGGGCACTGAAGCTTTCTTT.

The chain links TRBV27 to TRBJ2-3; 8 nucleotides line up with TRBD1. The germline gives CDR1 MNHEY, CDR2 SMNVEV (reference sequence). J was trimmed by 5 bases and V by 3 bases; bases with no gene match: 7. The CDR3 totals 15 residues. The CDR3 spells CASSLAAGGIDTQYF. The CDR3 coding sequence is TGTGCCAGCAGTTTGGCGGCAGGGGGCATAGATACGCAGTATTTT.

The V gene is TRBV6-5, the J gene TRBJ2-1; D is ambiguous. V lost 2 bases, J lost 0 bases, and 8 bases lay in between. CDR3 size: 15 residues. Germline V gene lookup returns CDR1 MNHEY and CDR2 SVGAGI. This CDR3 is CASSYGVGSYNEQFF. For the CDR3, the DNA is TGTGCCAGCAGTTACGGGGTGGGCTCCTACAATGAGCAGTTCTTC.

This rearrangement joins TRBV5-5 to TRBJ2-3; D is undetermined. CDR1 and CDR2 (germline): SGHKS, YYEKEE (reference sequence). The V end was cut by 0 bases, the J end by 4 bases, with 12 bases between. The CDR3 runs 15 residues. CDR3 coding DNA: TGTGCCAGCAGCTTGGGAAGAGCGAGACCAGATACGCAGTATTTT. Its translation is CASSLGRARPDTQYF.

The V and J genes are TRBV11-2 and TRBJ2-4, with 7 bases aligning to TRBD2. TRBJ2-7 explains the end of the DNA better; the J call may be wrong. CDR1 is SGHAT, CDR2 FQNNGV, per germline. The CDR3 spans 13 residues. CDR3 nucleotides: TGTGCCAGCAGCGCCGGGACTATCTACGAGCAGTACTTC. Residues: CASSAGTIYEQYF.

The CDR3 region is CAISSTGTEGGNQPQHF. CDR3 sequence (DNA): TGTGCCATCAGTTCCACCGGGACAGAGGGTGGCAATCAGCCCCAGCATTTT. The chain combines TRBV10-3 with TRBJ1-5; 7 positions match TRBD1. V gave up 5 bases and J gave up 2 bases; unmatched junction bases: 12. CDR1 is ENHRY, CDR2 SYGVKD, per germline. The CDR3 loop spans 17 amino acids.

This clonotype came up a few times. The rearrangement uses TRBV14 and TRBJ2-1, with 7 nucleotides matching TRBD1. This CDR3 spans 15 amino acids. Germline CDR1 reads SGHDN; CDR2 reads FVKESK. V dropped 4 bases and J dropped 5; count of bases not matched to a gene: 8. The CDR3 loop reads CASSPEDRVDNEQFF. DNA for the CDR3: TGTGCCAGCAGCCCAGAAGACAGGGTAGACAATGAGCAGTTCTTC.

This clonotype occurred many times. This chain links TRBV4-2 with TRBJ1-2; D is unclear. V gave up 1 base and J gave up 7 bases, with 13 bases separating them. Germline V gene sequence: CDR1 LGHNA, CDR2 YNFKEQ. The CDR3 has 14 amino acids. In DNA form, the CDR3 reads TGTGCCAGCAGCCAAGGCAGGTACGAGACTGGCTACACCTTC. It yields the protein CASSQGRYETGYTF.

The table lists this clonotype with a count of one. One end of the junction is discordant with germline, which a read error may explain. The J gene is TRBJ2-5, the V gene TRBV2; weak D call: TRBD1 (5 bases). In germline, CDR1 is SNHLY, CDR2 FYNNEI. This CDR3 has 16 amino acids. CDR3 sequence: CAGSLDSTRAQETQYF. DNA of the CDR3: TGTGCCGGCAGTCTTGACTCCACCAGGGCCCAAGAGACCCAGTACTTC.

CDR3 residues: CASSFSRYTEAFF. CDR3 nucleotides: TGTGCCAGCAGCTTTTCCAGGTACACTGAAGCTTTCTTT. The rearrangement joins TRBV11-3 to TRBJ1-1; no firm D call. This CDR3 comprises 13 residues. Germline CDR1 is SGHNT and CDR2 is YENEEA. V lost 3 bases and J 3 bases, leaving 8 bases between the germline ends. The full variable domain, its missing parts supplied by reference TRBV11-3 and TRBJ1-1, is EAGVVQSPRYKIIEKKQPVAFWCNPISGHNTLYWYLQNLGQGPELLIRYENEEAVDDSQLPKDRFSAERLKGVDSTLKIQPAELGDSAVYLCASSFSRYTEAFFGQGTRLTVV.